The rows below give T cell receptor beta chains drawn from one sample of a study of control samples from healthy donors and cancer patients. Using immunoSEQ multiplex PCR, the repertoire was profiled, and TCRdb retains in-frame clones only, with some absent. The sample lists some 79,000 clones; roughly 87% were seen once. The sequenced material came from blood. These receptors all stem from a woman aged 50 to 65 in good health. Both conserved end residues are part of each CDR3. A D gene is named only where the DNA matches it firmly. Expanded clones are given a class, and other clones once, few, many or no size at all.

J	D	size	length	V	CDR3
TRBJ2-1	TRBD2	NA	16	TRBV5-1	CASSPRLAGDGLGQFF
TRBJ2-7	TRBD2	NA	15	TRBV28	CASSYVGGPSYEQYF
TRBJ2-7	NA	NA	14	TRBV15	CATSRFRGNYEQYF
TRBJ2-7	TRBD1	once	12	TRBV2	CASIGQGNEQYF
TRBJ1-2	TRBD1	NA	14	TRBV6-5	CASNPGTGGAGYTF
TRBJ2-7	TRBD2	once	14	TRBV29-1	CSVGPREASYEQYF
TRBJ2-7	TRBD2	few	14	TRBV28	CASRRPGGLGEQYF
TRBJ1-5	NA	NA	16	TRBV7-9	CASSLGGRTSNQPQHF
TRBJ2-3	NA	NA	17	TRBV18	CASSPGTTTDATDTQYF
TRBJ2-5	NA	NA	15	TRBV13	CASSLRTPGGETQYF
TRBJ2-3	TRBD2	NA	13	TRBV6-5	CASRRTSPDTQYF
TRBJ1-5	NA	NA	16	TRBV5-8	CASSLQSTGFNQPQHF
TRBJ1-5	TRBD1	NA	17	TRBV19	CASSPLQTGVSNQPQHF
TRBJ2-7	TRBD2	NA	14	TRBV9	CASSNGYRGVEQYF
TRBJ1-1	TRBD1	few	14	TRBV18	CASSPQDRFTEAFF
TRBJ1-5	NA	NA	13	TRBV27	CASSLEAGQPQHF
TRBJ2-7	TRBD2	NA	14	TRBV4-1	CASSRLAGGQGQYF